A single T cell receptor beta chain is shown here with its context. Its target is unknown. RNA transcripts were the template for amplifying TCR beta CDR3 regions. An initial round of RT-PCR targeting the TCR CDR3 relied on the HTBI primer set. TCRdb re-called the multiplex PCR reads with MiXCR, one entry per CDR3 protein. The profile shows 500,000 to 600,000 distinct CDR3 sequences, around 20% of them singletons. The data stem from a study of T cells in Graves' hyperthyroidism and ophthalmopathy. About the study: Peripheral blood was secured at the point of initial diagnosis, before any treatment. Broader study findings: Ophthalmopathy and stable hyperthyroidism were told apart by a 13 V-J model.

Germline V gene sequence: CDR1 SGHTA, CDR2 FQGNSA. This CDR3 has 13 amino acids. V was shortened by 5 bases and J by 4 bases, with 11 bases between the two germline ends. The receptor comes from a man aged 35 to 55 with Graves' ophthalmopathy. This chain joins TRBV7-2 and TRBJ2-5; weak D call: TRBD2 (5 bases). The sample taken for sequencing was blood. CDR3 loop: CASSPDWLETQYF. The DNA of the CDR3 is TGTGCCAGCAGCCCGGACTGGCTAGAGACCCAGTACTTC.